This TCR beta chain was retrieved from a study of blood T cell repertoires in COVID-19. Study context: COVID-19 samples from acute and convalescent phases originated in the United States, Italy and Spain.

Generated by immunoSEQ multiplex PCR, the TCRdb table keeps only in-frame clones and is missing some. This sample has under 250,000 clones; approximately 80% occur once, and the top ten carry roughly 13%. V lost 4 bases to trimming and J lost 10 bases, with 14 bases between them. CDR3 length: 13 amino acids. Looked up from germline, CDR1 is SGHTA and CDR2 is FQGTGA. This clone was observed at least ten times. The V and J genes are TRBV7-3 and TRBJ1-3; D is possibly TRBD1 (5 bases). The source material was peripheral blood. This receptor was identified in a human donor in a cohort sampled during active COVID-19. CDR3 nucleotides: TGTGCCAGCAGCTCTGGACAATCAGGGACCATATATTTT. It translates to CASSSGQSGTIYF.